A selection of T cell receptor beta chains follows, all from one sample in a study of resident and recirculating memory T cells in vitiligo. Profiling relied on immunoSEQ multiplex PCR, and the TCRdb table lists in-frame clones only, not all of them. The sample contains tens of thousands of clones, approximately 90% of which appear only once. Sequences were obtained from blood. These receptors were obtained from a male donor with vitiligo. The CDR3 runs from the conserved cysteine through the conserved F or W. A D gene is named only where the DNA matches it firmly. The size field is filled for only some rows; it gives once, few, many or a size class.

TRBJ2-2 | NA | NA | TRBV18 | TGTGCCAGCTCCCCTCAGGATGATTCCACCGGGGAGCTGTTTTTT | CASSPQDDSTGELFF
TRBJ2-1 | NA | once | TRBV7-9 | TGTGCCAGCAGCTCTTTGACCCCGGGGAGCCGGGAGCAGTTCTTC | CASSSLTPGSREQFF
TRBJ2-1 | NA | NA | TRBV5-4 | TGTGCCAGCAGCCCCCTCGGGGTCCAGAGCTCCTACAATGAGCAGTTCTTC | CASSPLGVQSSYNEQFF
TRBJ1-2 | NA | once | TRBV6-5 | TGTGCCAGCAGTTTAAGACAGGCCTATGGCTACACCTTC | CASSLRQAYGYTF
TRBJ2-1 | TRBD2 | NA | TRBV11-2 | TGTGCCAGCAGCCCAACCGGGGGGAATGAGCAGTTCTTC | CASSPTGGNEQFF
TRBJ1-2 | NA | NA | TRBV7-2 | TGTGCCAGCAGCCCCCGGGAGGAGGGAGTATTCTATGGCTACACCTTC | CASSPREEGVFYGYTF
TRBJ1-5 | NA | NA | TRBV7-2 | TGTGCCAGCAGCTTAGGGGGGGGGAGCAATCAGCCCCAGCATTTT | CASSLGGGSNQPQHF
TRBJ1-1 | NA | NA | TRBV11-2 | TGTGCCAGCAGCTTAAGGGCAGGGGACGCTGAAGCTTTCTTT | CASSLRAGDAEAFF
TRBJ2-2 | NA | few | TRBV6-6 | TGTGCCAGCAGCCGGGGGACCGGGGAGCTGTTTTTT | CASSRGTGELFF
TRBJ2-1 | TRBD2 | NA | TRBV30 | TGTGCCTGGGACCCTTCGGCGGGAGCAGGGGAGCAGTTCTTC | CAWDPSAGAGEQFF
TRBJ2-7 | TRBD2 | NA | TRBV5-1 | TGCGCCAGCAGCTTGGTGGTAGCGGGAGACTACGAGCAGTACTTC | CASSLVVAGDYEQYF
TRBJ2-7 | NA | NA | TRBV5-1 | TGCGCCAGCAGCTTGGGGGGGCACGGAGCCCTTAGGGAGCAGTACTTC | CASSLGGHGALREQYF
TRBJ2-1 | TRBD2 | NA | TRBV14 | TGTGCCAGCAGGGCGGGGACTAGCAGCTTCGGGGAGCAGTTCTTC | CASRAGTSSFGEQFF
TRBJ2-5 | NA | NA | TRBV7-2 | TGTGCCAGCAGCCCCGGGGGTGGGCAAGAGACCCAGTACTTC | CASSPGGGQETQYF
TRBJ1-2 | NA | few | TRBV7-8 | TGTGCCAGCAGCTTAATAGTATTAGCGACCGCGAGGGGCTACACCTTC | CASSLIVLATARGYTF
TRBJ2-7 | TRBD2 | NA | TRBV7-6 | TGTGCCAGTGCCCCCCCTCTAGCGGGAGTCGGGGAGCAGTACTTC | CASAPPLAGVGEQYF
TRBJ1-4 | NA | NA | TRBV19 | TGTGCCAGTAGTCGCTCTGGGGGGGGTGAAAAACTGTTTTTT | CASSRSGGGEKLFF
TRBJ2-7 | TRBD2 | NA | TRBV7-2 | TGTGCCAGCAGCCAGACTAGCGGGAGGGACGAGCAGTACTTC | CASSQTSGRDEQYF
TRBJ2-2 | TRBD2 | NA | TRBV19 | TGTGCCAGTAGCAGGACTAGCACCGGGGAGCTGTTTTTT | CASSRTSTGELFF
TRBJ2-7 | NA | NA | TRBV10-3 | TGTGCCATCAGTGAAGTGACGGGTACCTACGAGCAGTACTTC | CAISEVTGTYEQYF
TRBJ2-2 | NA | NA | TRBV4-3 | TGCGCCAGCAGCCAAGCCCGACTCACCGGGGAGCTGTTTTTT | CASSQARLTGELFF
TRBJ2-5 | NA | NA | TRBV27 | TGTGCCAGCAGTCCGCCCATGGGGGGCCAAGAGACCCAGTACTTC | CASSPPMGGQETQYF
TRBJ2-7 | NA | NA | TRBV9 | TGTGCCAGCAGCGTTAATTACAGGGACGAGCAGTACTTC | CASSVNYRDEQYF
TRBJ1-5 | NA | NA | TRBV2 | TGTGCCAGCAGTGAAGCGAGTCGGAGTCAGCCCCAGCATTTT | CASSEASRSQPQHF
TRBJ2-7 | NA | once | TRBV21-1 | TGTGCCAGCAACGCGACAGACTCCTACGAGCAGTACTTC | CASNATDSYEQYF
TRBJ2-7 | TRBD2 | NA | TRBV4-2 | TGTGCCAGCAGCCAAGAGTCGGATAGCGGGATCTCCTACGAGCAGTACTTC | CASSQESDSGISYEQYF
TRBJ2-3 | NA | NA | TRBV4-2 | TGTGCCAGCAGCCAGGTTAAGGGAGTAGATACGCAGTATTTT | CASSQVKGVDTQYF
TRBJ2-7 | TRBD2 | NA | TRBV28 | TGTGCCAGCAGTTTTAGACTAGCGGACGAGCAGTACTTC | CASSFRLADEQYF
TRBJ1-2 | TRBD1 | NA | TRBV29-1 | TGCAGCGTTGAGAGGGGGCGACTCTATGGCTACACCTTC | CSVERGRLYGYTF
TRBJ1-2 | NA | once | TRBV9 | TGTGCCAGCAGCCCCGGGGAACAGATCTATGGCTACACCTTC | CASSPGEQIYGYTF
TRBJ1-4 | NA | NA | TRBV6-5 | TGTGCCAGCAGCACTTGGGCCTCTAATGAAAAACTGTTTTTT | CASSTWASNEKLFF
TRBJ2-7 | NA | NA | TRBV9 | TGTGCCAGCAGCGTAGGCGTAGGGGGTGAGCAGTACTTC | CASSVGVGGEQYF
TRBJ1-1 | TRBD1 | NA | TRBV27 | TGTGCCAGCAGTATCGGGACAGGGGGCACTGAAGCTTTCTTT | CASSIGTGGTEAFF
TRBJ1-1 | NA | NA | TRBV7-2 | TGTGCCAGCAGCTCCCAGGGGAACACTGAAGCTTTCTTT | CASSSQGNTEAFF
TRBJ1-5 | NA | once | TRBV6-5 | TGTGCCAGCAGTTTGAGCGGGGGCAATCAGCCCCAGCATTTT | CASSLSGGNQPQHF
TRBJ2-1 | NA | NA | TRBV27 | TGTGCCAGCAGTTTTCGCATGGGGCGCAATGAGCAGTTCTTC | CASSFRMGRNEQFF
TRBJ2-7 | TRBD2 | once | TRBV7-2 | TGTGCCAGCAGCTTAAGAAGGGCGGGAGTGGCCTACGAGCAGTACTTC | CASSLRRAGVAYEQYF
TRBJ2-3 | NA | NA | TRBV6-5 | TGTGCCAGCAGTTTAGACTCGGGGGCAGATACGCAGTATTTT | CASSLDSGADTQYF
TRBJ2-1 | NA | NA | TRBV5-4 | TGTGCCAGCAGCTTGGAACAGAGTCCATTTAATGAGCAGTTCTTC | CASSLEQSPFNEQFF
TRBJ1-1 | NA | NA | TRBV5-1 | TGCGCCAGCTTCCCCCCGGGCGGGCTGAACACTGAAGCTTTCTTT | CASFPPGGLNTEAFF
TRBJ2-1 | NA | NA | TRBV4-1 | TGCGCCAGCAGCCAAACTTGGGGGGAGACCTACAATGAGCAGTTCTTC | CASSQTWGETYNEQFF
TRBJ2-7 | NA | once | TRBV7-2 | TGTGCCAGCAGCTCCGACATACACGAGCAGTACTTC | CASSSDIHEQYF